Below are 30 T cell receptor beta chains sequenced from a single sample in a study of T cells in Graves' hyperthyroidism and ophthalmopathy. Amplified regions were TCR beta CDR3 sequences from RNA transcripts. The HTBI primer set was used in a first-round RT-PCR of the TCR CDR3. TCRdb re-called the multiplex PCR reads through MiXCR, storing one row per CDR3 protein. The profile shows around 480,000 distinct CDR3 sequences, roughly an eighth of them singletons. Sequenced input: blood. These receptors all stem from a young woman with Graves' hyperthyroidism.

This clonotype was seen only a few times. The chain employs TRBV7-9 and TRBJ2-7; D is unresolved. V was trimmed by 5 bases and J by 6 bases, leaving 8 bases between them. CDR3 length: 11 amino acids. Looked up from germline, CDR1 is SEHNR and CDR2 is FQNEAQ (reference sequence). This CDR3 is CASSPPPEQYF. CDR3 DNA: TGTGCCAGCAGCCCCCCACCCGAGCAGTACTTC.

In this sample, this clonotype turned up many times. The chain recombines TRBV30 with TRBJ1-5; D not certain. The CDR3 extends over 12 amino acids. Per the germline V gene, CDR1 is GTSNPN and CDR2 is SVGIG (reference sequence). The V gene lost 6 bases and the J gene lost 2 bases, with 8 bases spanning the gap. DNA of the CDR3: TGTGCCTGCGCTTTCGGCAATCAGCCCCAGCATTTT. Encoded protein: CACAFGNQPQHF.

At least ten counts were recorded for this clonotype. The CDR3 region has the DNA TGTGCCAGCAGTGGAGGTGGGGCCACCATATATTTT. This encodes CASSGGGATIYF. V gene TRBV6-1 combines with J gene TRBJ1-3, with a possible D match to TRBD1 (5 bases). The CDR3 length is 12 residues. The germline CDR1 and CDR2 sequences are MNHNS and SASEGT. The V gene lost 4 bases and the J gene lost 9 bases, with 10 bases spanning the gap.

The V and J genes are TRBV5-1 and TRBJ2-1; TRBD2 is a possible D gene (5 bases). This CDR3 has 15 residues. V gave up 1 base and J gave up 8 bases, with 16 bases separating them. Germline lookup yields CDR1 SGHRS and CDR2 YFSETQ. CDR3 sequence reads: CASSLFLGSPDEQFF. CDR3 sequence (DNA): TGCGCCAGCAGCTTGTTTCTAGGGAGTCCGGATGAGCAGTTCTTC.

This clonotype has at least ten counts. The chain is built from TRBV3-1 and TRBJ2-7; 11 nucleotides line up with TRBD2. Germline V CDR1 and CDR2: LGHDT, YNNKEL (reference sequence). The CDR3 is 17 residues long. After removal of 4 bases from V and 1 base from J, the junction contained 9 bases not matched to a gene. Here the CDR3 reads CASSPGPGLAVSYEQYF. The CDR3, as DNA: TGTGCCAGCAGCCCCGGCCCGGGACTAGCGGTTTCCTACGAGCAGTACTTC.

The rearrangement joins TRBV4-2 to TRBJ2-2; 11 bases fit TRBD1. CDR1 and CDR2 (germline): LGHNA, YNFKEQ. CDR3 length: 17 amino acids. The V gene end was trimmed by 0 bases and the J gene end by 2 bases; junction bases not matched to a gene: 2. This CDR3 reads CASSQDRTGGNTGELFF. The CDR3 DNA reads TGTGCCAGCAGCCAAGATAGGACAGGGGGCAACACCGGGGAGCTGTTTTTT.

At least ten counts were recorded for this clonotype. The chain combines TRBV14 with TRBJ1-2; D gene ambiguous. With 0 bases removed from V and 8 bases from J, the gap between germline ends came to 7 bases. Germline V gene lookup returns CDR1 SGHDN and CDR2 FVKESK. The CDR3 consists of 12 residues. The CDR3 reads CASSQDFQGYTF. The CDR3 DNA sequence: TGTGCCAGCAGCCAAGATTTTCAGGGCTACACCTTC.

This clonotype showed up many times. This chain uses TRBV12-3 or TRBV12-4 with TRBJ2-1, with 7 bases matching TRBD2. CDR3 length: 15 amino acids. Unmatched junction bases numbered 16, after V lost 8 bases and J lost 9 bases. The CDR3 DNA sequence: TGTGCCAGCTCATGGGGAGGGTCGAATGGGGGTGAGCAGTTCTTC. Its protein is CASSWGGSNGGEQFF.

This clonotype was seen ten or more times. The J gene is TRBJ2-7, the V gene TRBV2; D unclear. V was cut by 2 bases and J by 3 bases, with 5 bases left in between. The length of the CDR3 is 12 residues. CDR1 is SNHLY, CDR2 FYNNEI, per germline. The CDR3 DNA sequence: TGTGCCAGCAGTGAATCGGGCTACGAGCAGTACGTC. Its protein product is CASSESGYEQYV.

This clonotype was recorded at least ten times. The genes are TRBV5-1 and TRBJ1-2, with a tentative D call TRBD1 (5 bases). The germline V gene has CDR1 SGHRS and CDR2 YFSETQ. Trimming shortened V by 0 bases and J by 8 bases, and 17 bases separated the two germline ends. The CDR3 has 15 amino acids. The CDR3 here is CASSLASRVWEGYTF. In DNA, the CDR3 is TGCGCCAGCAGCTTGGCCAGCAGGGTTTGGGAAGGCTACACCTTC.

This clonotype has a count of ten or more. V is TRBV12-5 and J is TRBJ2-5, with unresolved D. From germline, CDR1 is LGHNT and CDR2 FRNRAP. This CDR3 has 15 amino acids. V shed 3 bases and J shed 2 bases, with 13 bases lying between them. CDR3 loop: CASGLRVNLQETQYF. The CDR3 coding sequence is TGTGCTAGTGGTTTAAGGGTAAACCTACAAGAGACCCAGTACTTC.

This clonotype was found many times. This sequence joins TRBV6-2 or TRBV6-3 and TRBJ2-5; 11 nucleotides line up with TRBD2. V lost 7 bases, J lost 4 bases, and 2 bases stayed unmatched. The CDR3 extends over 13 amino acids. Germline V gene data show CDR1 as MNHEY and CDR2 as SVGEGT. In DNA, the CDR3 is TGTGCCAGCACCGGACTAGCGGGAGAGACCCAGTACTTC. Its translation: CASTGLAGETQYF.

In its sample, this clonotype was seen many times. The rearrangement joins TRBV7-2 to TRBJ2-3; TRBD1 matches 10 bases. Trimming removed 3 bases from V and 2 bases from J; junction bases left unmatched: 8. The CDR3 has 17 residues. Germline V gene data show CDR1 as SGHTA and CDR2 as FQGNSA. The CDR3 here is CASSFGGGTGVTDTQYF. In DNA, the CDR3 is TGTGCCAGCAGCTTCGGCGGCGGGACAGGGGTCACAGATACGCAGTATTTT.

A few counts support this clonotype. The V and J genes are TRBV5-4 and TRBJ2-5; D is perhaps TRBD1 (6 bases). V lost 2 bases and J 0 bases, leaving 23 bases between the germline ends. Germline CDR1 SGHNT, CDR2 YYREEE (reference sequence). The CDR3 totals 19 residues. CDR3 protein: CASSFPRGHHGGYQETQYF. The CDR3 coding sequence is TGTGCCAGCAGCTTCCCCAGGGGCCACCATGGGGGTTACCAAGAGACCCAGTACTTC. The full variable domain, in which reference TRBV5-4 and TRBJ2-5 provide the parts outside the CDR3, is ETGVTQSPTHLIKTRGQQVTLRCSSQSGHNTVSWYQQALGQGPQFIFQYYREEENGRGNFPPRFSGLQFPNYSSELNVNALELDDSALYLCASSFPRGHHGGYQETQYFGPGTRLLVL.

This clonotype came up once. J is TRBJ2-3 and V is TRBV7-3; 8 bases match TRBD2. The CDR3 runs 13 residues. CDR1 SGHTA and CDR2 FQGTGA come from the germline V gene. V was pared by 5 bases and J by 4 bases, with 2 bases of the junction left unmatched. CDR3 nucleotides: TGTGCCAGCAGCACGCGGGAGGCAGATACGCAGTATTTT. It yields the protein CASSTREADTQYF.

This clonotype was seen only once. The rearrangement joins TRBV10-3 to TRBJ2-7; 7 bases fit TRBD2. The CDR3 extends over 16 amino acids. From germline, CDR1 is ENHRY and CDR2 SYGVKD. V was clipped by 3 bases and J by 6 bases; unmatched bases: 14. For the CDR3, the DNA is TGTGCCATCAGTGACAGCTTTTGGGAGGGACCTCGCGAGCAGTACTTC. Its translation: CAISDSFWEGPREQYF.

This clonotype was detected ten times or more. The chain combines TRBV20-1 with TRBJ1-6, with D possibly being TRBD1 (5 bases). The V and J ends lost 3 bases and 9 bases respectively, with 12 bases between them. CDR1 is DFQATT and CDR2 is SNEGSKA in the germline V gene (reference sequence). The CDR3 extends over 13 amino acids. For the CDR3, the DNA is TGCAGTGCTAGTGGCCAGGGACCTTCACCCCTCCACTTT. This codes for CSASGQGPSPLHF.

This rearrangement joins TRBV15 to TRBJ2-3; 10 bases agree with TRBD2. Germline CDR1 LNHNV, CDR2 YYDKDF (reference sequence). This CDR3 has 19 residues. J gave up 2 bases and V 0 bases, and 11 bases lay outside the gene matches. The CDR3 DNA is TGTGCCACCAGCAGAGATCGAGGGACTAGCGTCTCCCTCACAGATACGCAGTATTTT. As protein: CATSRDRGTSVSLTDTQYF.

This rearrangement joins TRBV5-1 to TRBJ1-5; D is possibly TRBD1 (6 bases). Per the germline V gene, CDR1 is SGHRS and CDR2 is YFSETQ. The CDR3 is 15 residues long. V was shortened by 0 bases and J by 5 bases, with 12 bases between the two germline ends. The CDR3 here is CASSLAGGDYQPQHF. The CDR3 DNA follows: TGCGCCAGCAGCTTGGCGGGGGGCGATTATCAGCCCCAGCATTTT.

The sample holds many counts of this clonotype. V usage is TRBV12-3 or TRBV12-4 and J usage is TRBJ1-3; perhaps TRBD1 as D (5 bases). The germline V and J ends were trimmed by 5 bases and 0 bases, with 14 bases remaining between them. The CDR3 totals 16 residues. CDR3 residues: CASSPGLKFSGNTIYF. The CDR3 nucleotides are TGTGCCAGCAGTCCGGGACTCAAGTTCTCTGGAAACACCATATATTTT.

The J gene is TRBJ2-5, the V gene TRBV5-1; 7 bases agree with TRBD1. Germline-derived CDR1 and CDR2 are SGHRS and YFSETQ. The CDR3 has 14 residues. Trimming at V came to 2 bases and at J to 4 bases, leaving 5 bases not matched to a gene. CDR3 nucleotides: TGCGCCAGCAGCTTTTCGACAGGGTCAGAGACCCAGTACTTC. It yields the protein CASSFSTGSETQYF.

This clonotype was recorded at least ten times. The V and J genes are TRBV12-3 or TRBV12-4 and TRBJ2-5; D gene unclear. V shed 2 bases and J shed 2 bases, with 6 bases lying between them. The CDR3 covers 13 residues. The DNA of the CDR3 is TGTGCCAGCAGTTTAACAGAACAAGAGACCCAGTACTTC. It is translated as CASSLTEQETQYF.

V usage is TRBV19 and J usage is TRBJ1-2, with 7 bases aligning to TRBD1. The ends lost 8 bases at V and 4 bases at J; junction bases unmatched: 10. Germline CDR1 reads LNHDA; CDR2 reads SQIVND (reference sequence). This CDR3 comprises 14 residues. The CDR3 DNA reads TGTGCCAGTGGACAGGAGCAACCGTTCTATGGCTACACCTTC. Translated, it gives CASGQEQPFYGYTF.

This clonotype was observed a few times. The gene calls are TRBV30 and TRBJ2-1; no clear D. Germline CDR1 is GTSNPN and CDR2 is SVGIG (reference sequence). CDR3 length: 13 residues. Trimming removed 2 bases at V and 7 bases at J, with 12 bases between. The CDR3 sequence is CAWSPGVPNEQFF. The CDR3 DNA reads as TGTGCCTGGAGTCCCGGAGTACCTAATGAGCAGTTCTTC.

Ten or more counts support this clonotype. The junction and the germline gene differ at one end; a read error may be behind it. This chain connects TRBV7-9 to TRBJ1-2; 9 nucleotides match TRBD1. There are 14 residues in the CDR3. CDR1 is SEHNR, CDR2 FQNEAQ, per germline (reference sequence). The CDR3 DNA is TGTGCCAGCAACTTACCGAGGACAGGGGATGGCTACACCTTC. The encoded protein is CASNLPRTGDGYTF.

The sample holds many counts of this clonotype. The chain has TRBV5-1 and TRBJ1-1, with a tentative D call TRBD1 (5 bases). Trimming cost V 0 bases and J 6 bases, with 9 bases left between them. The germline CDR1 and CDR2 sequences are SGHRS and YFSETQ. This CDR3 has 13 amino acids. The CDR3 DNA is TGCGCCAGCAGCTTGGAGGACACAGCTGAAGCTTTCTTT. Protein sequence: CASSLEDTAEAFF. The full variable domain, its missing parts supplied by reference TRBV5-1 and TRBJ1-1, is KAGVTQTPRYLIKTRGQQVTLSCSPISGHRSVSWYQQTPGQGLQFLFEYFSETQRNKGNFPGRFSGRQFSNSRSEMNVSTLELGDSALYLCASSLEDTAEAFFGQGTRLTVV.

This clonotype was seen repeatedly, ten times or more. This rearrangement joins TRBV6-2 or TRBV6-3 to TRBJ1-1; 8 bases are a match to TRBD1. This CDR3 spans 11 amino acids. Germline V gene data show CDR1 as MNHEY and CDR2 as SVGEGT. V lost 8 bases to trimming and J lost 7 bases; unmatched junction nucleotides: 3. CDR3 in amino acids: CASSQGVEAFF. The CDR3 nucleotides read TGTGCCAGCTCACAGGGGGTTGAAGCTTTCTTT.

V usage is TRBV30 and J usage is TRBJ2-5, with a tentative D call TRBD1 (6 bases). CDR1 and CDR2 (germline): GTSNPN, SVGIG (reference sequence). The CDR3 length is 17 residues. V was trimmed by 2 bases and J by 3 bases, leaving 22 bases between them. The CDR3 DNA reads TGTGCCTGGAGTCCGGGGTCAGGGGACCCCCGGGAAGAGACCCAGTACTTC. This sequence encodes CAWSPGSGDPREETQYF.

There are a few counts of this clonotype. The chain has TRBV5-8 and TRBJ1-1, with D perhaps matching TRBD1 (6 bases). Trimming cost V 1 base and J 3 bases, with 13 bases left between them. The CDR3 contains 15 residues. From germline, CDR1 is SGHTS and CDR2 YDEGEE. CDR3 sequence reads: CASSLSRDMDTEAFF. For the CDR3, the DNA is TGTGCCAGCAGCTTGAGTAGGGACATGGACACTGAAGCTTTCTTT.

This clonotype appeared many times. The genes are TRBV12-3 or TRBV12-4 and TRBJ1-5, with D unclear. The CDR3 spans 13 residues. The V end was cut by 6 bases, the J end by 6 bases, with 12 bases between. CDR3 sequence: CASSGEGSQPQHF. The CDR3, as DNA: TGTGCCAGCAGCGGAGAGGGAAGTCAGCCCCAGCATTTT.